This T cell receptor beta chain was retrieved from a study of control samples from healthy donors and cancer patients. The assay was immunoSEQ multiplex PCR, and TCRdb's table has in-frame clones only and misses some. Here the sample spans 50,000 to 55,000 clones, 87% being singletons. Germline CDR1 is MNHEY and CDR2 is SVGEGT. This CDR3 spans 14 amino acids. The J segment lost 1 base and the V segment lost 6 bases, leaving 3 bases of the junction unmatched. V usage is TRBV6-2 or TRBV6-3 and J usage is TRBJ1-5; TRBD1 agrees at 7 bases. The sequence was collected from a man aged 60 to 69 with head and neck cancer. Source material: PBMCs. CDR3 nucleotides: TGTGCCAGCAGCCCCAGGGGGAGCAATCAGCCCCAGCATTTT. This codes for CASSPRGSNQPQHF.